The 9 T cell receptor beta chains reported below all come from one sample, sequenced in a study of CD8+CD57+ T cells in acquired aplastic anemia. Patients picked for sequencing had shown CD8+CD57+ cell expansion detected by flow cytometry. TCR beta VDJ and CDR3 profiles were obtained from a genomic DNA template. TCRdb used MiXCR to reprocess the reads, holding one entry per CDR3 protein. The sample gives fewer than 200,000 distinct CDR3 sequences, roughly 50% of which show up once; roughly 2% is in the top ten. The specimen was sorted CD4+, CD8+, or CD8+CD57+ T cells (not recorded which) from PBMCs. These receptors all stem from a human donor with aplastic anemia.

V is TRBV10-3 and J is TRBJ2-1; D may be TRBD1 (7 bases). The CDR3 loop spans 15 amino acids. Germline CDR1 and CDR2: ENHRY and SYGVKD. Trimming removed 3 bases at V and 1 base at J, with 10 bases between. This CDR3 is CAISEQGTSYNEQFF. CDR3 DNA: TGTGCCATCAGTGAACAGGGGACTTCCTACAATGAGCAGTTCTTC.

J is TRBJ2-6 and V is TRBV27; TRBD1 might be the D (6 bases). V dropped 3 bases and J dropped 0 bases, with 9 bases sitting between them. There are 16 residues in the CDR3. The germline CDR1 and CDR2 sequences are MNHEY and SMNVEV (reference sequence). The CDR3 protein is CASSLGRGSGANVLTF. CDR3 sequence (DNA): TGTGCCAGCAGTTTGGGCAGGGGCTCTGGGGCCAACGTCCTGACTTTC.

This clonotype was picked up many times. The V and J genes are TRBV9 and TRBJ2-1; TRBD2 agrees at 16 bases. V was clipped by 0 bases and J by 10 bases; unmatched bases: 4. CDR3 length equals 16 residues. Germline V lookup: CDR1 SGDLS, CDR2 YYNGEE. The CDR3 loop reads CASSVGGTSGRGEQFF. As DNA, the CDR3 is TGTGCCAGCAGCGTAGGAGGGACTAGCGGGAGGGGGGAGCAGTTCTTC.

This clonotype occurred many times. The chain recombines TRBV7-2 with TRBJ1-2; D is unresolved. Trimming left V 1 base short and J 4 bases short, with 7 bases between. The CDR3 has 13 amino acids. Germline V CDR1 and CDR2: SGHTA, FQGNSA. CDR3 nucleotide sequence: TGTGCCAGCAGCTTAGACGGCACCTATGGCTACACCTTC. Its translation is CASSLDGTYGYTF.

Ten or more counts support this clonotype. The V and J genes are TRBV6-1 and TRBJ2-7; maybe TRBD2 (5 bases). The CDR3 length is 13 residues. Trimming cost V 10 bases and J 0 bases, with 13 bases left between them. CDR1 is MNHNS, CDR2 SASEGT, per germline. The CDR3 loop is CATLTGSSYEQYF. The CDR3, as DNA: TGTGCCACCTTGACGGGGAGCTCCTACGAGCAGTACTTC.

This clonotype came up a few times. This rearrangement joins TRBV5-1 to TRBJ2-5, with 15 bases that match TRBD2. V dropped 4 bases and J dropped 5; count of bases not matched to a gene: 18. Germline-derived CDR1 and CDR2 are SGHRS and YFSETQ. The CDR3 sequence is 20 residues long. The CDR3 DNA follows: TGCGCCAGCAGCAAACGGCCGGGACTAGCGGGAGGAGGCATGTTGGAGACCCAGTACTTC. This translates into CASSKRPGLAGGGMLETQYF.

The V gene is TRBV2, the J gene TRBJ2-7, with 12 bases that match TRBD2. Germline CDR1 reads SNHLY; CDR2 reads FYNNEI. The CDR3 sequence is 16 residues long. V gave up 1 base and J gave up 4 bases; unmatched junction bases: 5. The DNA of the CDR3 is TGTGCCAGCAGTGAAGGCGGCACTAGCGGGAGGTACGAGCAGTACTTC. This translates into CASSEGGTSGRYEQYF.

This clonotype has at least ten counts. The CDR3 region is CSAVRRSGANVLTF. CDR3 DNA sequence: TGCAGTGCTGTAAGACGCTCTGGGGCCAACGTCCTGACTTTC. The chain combines TRBV20-1 with TRBJ2-6; D is ambiguous. The V end lost 5 bases, the J end lost 0 bases, and 8 bases lay between the germline ends. Germline V lookup: CDR1 DFQATT, CDR2 SNEGSKA (reference sequence). The CDR3 spans 14 residues.

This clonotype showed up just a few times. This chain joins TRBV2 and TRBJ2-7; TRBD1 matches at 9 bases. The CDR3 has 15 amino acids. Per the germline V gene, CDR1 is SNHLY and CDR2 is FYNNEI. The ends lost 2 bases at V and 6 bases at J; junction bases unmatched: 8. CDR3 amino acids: CASSEQPGQGTEQYF. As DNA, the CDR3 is TGTGCCAGCAGTGAACAGCCGGGACAGGGTACCGAGCAGTACTTC.